A selection of T cell receptor beta chains follows, all from one sample in a study of cytomegalovirus exposure and HLA in healthy donors. Clones were sequenced by immunoSEQ multiplex PCR, and TCRdb holds only the in-frame ones, with some missing. The sample has about 160,000 clones; 82% are singletons. Sequencing input: PBMCs. The receptors were gathered from a girl aged 2 to 9 in good health and CMV-seropositive. Each CDR3 is given without its conserved first and last residue. Each record gives: CDR3 protein, J gene, CDR3 length, D gene, V gene. A D gene is named only where the DNA matches it firmly.

CDR3aa: SSSAPGTGGMGTEAF
j_gene: TRBJ1-1
len: 15
d_gene: TRBD1
v_gene: TRBV7-9

CDR3aa: ASSLGGGETYEQY
j_gene: TRBJ2-7
len: 13
d_gene: .
v_gene: TRBV5-6

CDR3aa: ASSQDRRAYGYT
j_gene: TRBJ1-2
len: 12
d_gene: .
v_gene: TRBV4-1

CDR3aa: ASSGASQF
j_gene: TRBJ2-1
len: 8
d_gene: .
v_gene: TRBV2

CDR3aa: ASSARDRDEAF
j_gene: TRBJ1-1
len: 11
d_gene: TRBD1
v_gene: TRBV4-1

CDR3aa: AWSAVSPTGELF
j_gene: TRBJ2-2
len: 12
d_gene: .
v_gene: TRBV30

CDR3aa: ASSLGGYNEQF
j_gene: TRBJ2-1
len: 11
d_gene: .
v_gene: TRBV27

CDR3aa: SVPVYGQGAPDTQY
j_gene: TRBJ2-3
len: 14
d_gene: TRBD1
v_gene: TRBV29-1

CDR3aa: ASSLRETEAF
j_gene: TRBJ1-1
len: 10
d_gene: .
v_gene: TRBV5-6

CDR3aa: ASSPWVEDANTIY
j_gene: TRBJ1-3
len: 13
d_gene: .
v_gene: TRBV4-1

CDR3aa: ASSPTGVQETQY
j_gene: TRBJ2-5
len: 12
d_gene: .
v_gene: TRBV7-9

CDR3aa: ASSVTGYYGYT
j_gene: TRBJ1-2
len: 11
d_gene: .
v_gene: TRBV9

CDR3aa: ASSRIRLETQY
j_gene: TRBJ2-5
len: 11
d_gene: .
v_gene: TRBV14

CDR3aa: ASSRGAGRDTEAF
j_gene: TRBJ1-1
len: 13
d_gene: .
v_gene: TRBV2

CDR3aa: ASRGLWIAQETQY
j_gene: TRBJ2-5
len: 13
d_gene: TRBD2
v_gene: TRBV6-1

CDR3aa: RGADTQY
j_gene: TRBJ2-3
len: 7
d_gene: .
v_gene: TRBV20-1

CDR3aa: ASNHPGQHLSNQPQH
j_gene: TRBJ1-5
len: 15
d_gene: .
v_gene: TRBV19

CDR3aa: ASSRWEERYEQY
j_gene: .
len: 12
d_gene: .
v_gene: TRBV14

CDR3aa: ASSDAGAADTQY
j_gene: TRBJ2-3
len: 12
d_gene: TRBD2
v_gene: TRBV19

CDR3aa: ASSLRTSGSGETQY
j_gene: TRBJ2-5
len: 14
d_gene: TRBD2
v_gene: TRBV4-1

CDR3aa: SVQSVAGVEQF
j_gene: TRBJ2-1
len: 11
d_gene: TRBD2
v_gene: TRBV29-1

CDR3aa: SSRPTSGRSYEQY
j_gene: TRBJ2-7
len: 13
d_gene: TRBD2
v_gene: TRBV7-9

CDR3aa: ASSVRGEEAF
j_gene: TRBJ1-1
len: 10
d_gene: .
v_gene: TRBV9

CDR3aa: ASRGQENTGELF
j_gene: TRBJ2-2
len: 12
d_gene: TRBD1
v_gene: TRBV2

CDR3aa: ASSKGGSGNEQF
j_gene: TRBJ2-1
len: 12
d_gene: TRBD2
v_gene: TRBV5-4